This TCR beta chain was profiled in a study of cytomegalovirus exposure and HLA in healthy donors. Findings of the study overall: In an earlier analysis, productive rearrangement rates for most beta V segments clustered near 87% or 30%. An observed cluster of highly shared sequence variants was recorded as a likely sequencing artifact.

Notes on this clone: Its antigen remains unidentified. Compared with germline, one end of the junction differs, possibly owing to a read error.

The CDR3 loop spans 15 amino acids. Germline V gene data show CDR1 as MNHEY and CDR2 as SMNVEV (reference sequence). PCR involved 60 Vbeta and 13 Jbeta primers. Sequencing was performed with immunoSEQ multiplex PCR; in TCRdb, only in-frame clones are kept and a portion is missing. The sample holds 150,000 to 200,000 clones; 65% to 90% are singletons and the top ten take roughly 6.7%. Input material: PBMCs. This TCR came from a man in his fifties or sixties in good health and CMV-seropositive. V and J are TRBV27 and TRBJ1-4; the D is unclear. Here the CDR3 DNA reads TGTGCCAGCAGCTGGGGTGGGAGGCCTAATGAAAAACTGGTTTTT. This codes for CASSWGGRPNEKLVF.